The 27 T cell receptor beta chains listed next were all sequenced from one sample in a study of STAT5B mutations in CD4+ large granular lymphocyte leukemia (dated by TCRdb to 2021 to 2024). The library was produced with the immunoSEQ multiplex PCR assay. The immuneACCESS repertoire file appears here via TCRdb, limited to in-frame rearrangements. These files lack a portion of the clones; in checked studies, under half of the deficit traces to unresolved V genes, and the cause of the others is not known. In all, the sample holds 35,000 to 40,000 clones, and about 80% of those were seen once. Of the sample, 0.45% to 0.6% is held by the ten largest clones. Input material: CD4+ T cells from blood buffy coats. The receptors stem from a human donor in good health.

This clone was picked up a small number of times. V is TRBV6-1 and J is TRBJ1-6; tentatively, D is TRBD1 (5 bases). This CDR3 is built from 13 residues. CDR1 MNHNS and CDR2 SASEGT come from the germline V gene. V was clipped by 10 bases and J by 5 bases, with 12 bases between them. Here the CDR3 DNA reads TGTGCCATCTATATGGGGCATAATTCACCCCTCCACTTT. This codes for CAIYMGHNSPLHF.

J is TRBJ1-1 and V is TRBV19, with D unresolved. The CDR3 runs to 13 residues. Trimming pared 7 bases from V and 4 bases from J, leaving 13 bases between. Germline CDR1 is LNHDA and CDR2 is SQIVND (reference sequence). CDR3 nucleotide sequence: TGTGCCAGTACGGTGGTAGGCCCCACTGAAGCTTTCTTT. As protein: CASTVVGPTEAFF. Full variable domain (remainder filled in from reference TRBV19 and TRBJ1-1): DGGITQSPKYLFRKEGQNVTLSCEQNLNHDAMYWYRQDPGQGLRLIYYSQIVNDFQKGDIAEGYSVSREKKESFPLTVTSAQKNPTAFYLCASTVVGPTEAFFGQGTRLTVV.

CDR3 in amino acids: CASSSRPTEIYEQYF. The CDR3 nucleotides read TGTGCCAGCAGCTCTCGACCGACGGAAATCTACGAGCAGTACTTC. The chain uses TRBV5-6 and TRBJ2-7; D not resolved. V gave up 3 bases and J gave up 3 bases, with 16 bases separating them. The CDR3 loop spans 15 amino acids. Germline CDR1 and CDR2: SGHDT and YYEEEE.

The chain uses TRBV11-2 and TRBJ1-1; tentative D call: TRBD1 (6 bases). Germline values: CDR1 SGHAT, CDR2 FQNNGV. V shed 1 base and J shed 3 bases, with 9 bases lying between them. The CDR3 length is 14 residues. CDR3: CASSLGTEYTEAFF. The DNA of the CDR3 is TGTGCCAGCAGCTTAGGGACAGAGTACACTGAAGCTTTCTTT.

Comments on this clone: An end of the junction differs from the germline gene, which may be a read error. The rearrangement joins TRBV5-3 to TRBJ2-1, with 8 bases lining up with TRBD2. TRBV5-3 has ORF status, its function being uncertain. This CDR3 has 15 amino acids. CDR3 sequence reads: CASSYGGASYNEQFF. The CDR3 DNA reads as TGTGCCAGCAGCTACGGGGGGGCGTCCTACAATGAGCAGTTCTTC.

The chain uses TRBV4-1 and TRBJ2-3; D may be TRBD2 (5 bases). Per germline, CDR1 MGHRA and CDR2 YSYEKL. Trimming removed 6 bases from V and 2 bases from J, with 21 bases in between. The CDR3 spans 17 residues. CDR3 in DNA: TGCGCCAGCAGGGGGTCCCCTAGCAGCCCCGACACAGATACGCAGTATTTT. Amino acids: CASRGSPSSPDTDTQYF.

The chain combines TRBV18 with TRBJ1-3, with 7 bases matching TRBD1. Germline V gene sequence: CDR1 KGHSH, CDR2 LQKENI. This CDR3 is built from 16 residues. Unmatched junction bases numbered 3, after V lost 0 bases and J lost 1 base. The CDR3 protein is CASSPPTTGSGNTIYF. The CDR3 DNA follows: TGTGCCAGCTCACCACCGACGACAGGGTCTGGAAACACCATATATTTT.

The count of this clone is one. One end of the junction fails to match germline, which may point to a read error. The V gene is TRBV7-7, the J gene TRBJ2-7, with a weak D call TRBD1 (5 bases). This CDR3 contains 16 residues. Per the germline V gene, CDR1 is SSHAT and CDR2 is FNYEAQ (reference sequence). CDR3 sequence reads: CASSASGLAWSGEQYF. The CDR3 DNA is TGTGCTAGCAGCGCCTCAGGGTTGGCATGGTCAGGCGAGCAGTACTTC.

This chain connects TRBV2 to TRBJ2-2; the D gene is possibly TRBD1 (6 bases). This CDR3 comprises 17 residues. Per germline, CDR1 SNHLY and CDR2 FYNNEI. V shed 5 bases and J shed 5 bases, with 21 bases lying between them. In DNA, the CDR3 is TGTGCCAGCAGTATCTTGGCTGACAGGCTTGGAACCGGGGAGCTGTTTTTT. This codes for CASSILADRLGTGELFF.

The chain has TRBV7-2 and TRBJ2-3, with 14 bases aligning to TRBD2. The germline V gene has CDR1 SGHTA and CDR2 FQGNSA. The CDR3 runs to 17 residues. With 6 bases clipped from V and 5 bases from J, the junction kept 10 bases outside the gene matches. The CDR3 protein is CASSSRLAGGLVDTQYF. The CDR3 DNA reads as TGTGCCAGCAGTTCCCGACTAGCGGGGGGGCTTGTAGATACGCAGTATTTT. Full variable domain (missing parts from reference TRBV7-2 and TRBJ2-3): GAGVSQSPSNKVTEKGKDVELRCDPISGHTALYWYRQSLGQGLEFLIYFQGNSAPDKSGLPSDRFSAERTGGSVSTLTIQRTQQEDSAVYLCASSSRLAGGLVDTQYFGPGTRLTVL.

This clone turned up a few times. This chain connects TRBV18 to TRBJ1-5; D gene unclear. The germline V and J ends were trimmed by 3 bases and 2 bases, with 11 bases remaining between them. Per the germline V gene, CDR1 is KGHSH and CDR2 is LQKENI. This CDR3 contains 15 residues. The CDR3, as DNA: TGTGCCAGCTCACCCGGGCCAGGAGGCAATCAGCCCCAGCATTTT. The encoded protein is CASSPGPGGNQPQHF.

The chain is built from TRBV7-2 and TRBJ2-1; TRBD1 aligns across 7 bases. CDR1 is SGHTA, CDR2 FQGNSA, per germline. The CDR3 is made up of 11 amino acids. The V gene end was trimmed by 5 bases and the J gene end by 14 bases; junction bases not matched to a gene: 6. The CDR3 sequence: CASSQRQGEFF. The DNA for the CDR3 is TGTGCCAGCAGCCAGCGACAGGGTGAGTTCTTC.

This clone was seen only a few times. The CDR3, as DNA: TGTGCCGCCTCAGGGACTAGCAATCAGCCCCAGCATTTT. Protein: CAASGTSNQPQHF. The chain combines TRBV10-3 with TRBJ1-5; TRBD1 might be the D (5 bases). The V gene's germline CDR1 is ENHRY and CDR2 SYGVKD. The CDR3 runs to 13 residues. Trimming took off 11 bases at V and 0 bases at J, with 11 bases between the two ends.

The chain uses TRBV5-1 and TRBJ2-7; 7 positions match TRBD1. Germline loops: CDR1 SGHRS, CDR2 YFSETQ. With V trimmed by 4 bases and J by 0 bases, 4 bases remained unmatched. This CDR3 contains 14 residues. In DNA, the CDR3 is TGCGCCAGCAGCCCGGACAGGAGCTCCTACGAGCAGTACTTC. Translating it yields CASSPDRSSYEQYF.

This sequence joins TRBV11-3 and TRBJ2-1; 7 bases map to TRBD2. The V gene's germline CDR1 is SGHNT and CDR2 YENEEA. The CDR3 length is 15 residues. V was pared by 4 bases and J by 3 bases, with 6 bases of the junction left unmatched. Here the CDR3 DNA reads TGTGCCAGCAGCTCAAACCGGGACTACTACAATGAGCAGTTCTTC. Translating it yields CASSSNRDYYNEQFF. The variable domain in full, with the rest retrieved from reference TRBV11-3 and TRBJ2-1, is EAGVVQSPRYKIIEKKQPVAFWCNPISGHNTLYWYLQNLGQGPELLIRYENEEAVDDSQLPKDRFSAERLKGVDSTLKIQPAELGDSAVYLCASSSNRDYYNEQFFGPGTRLTVL.

The chain has TRBV7-3 and TRBJ2-2; D may correspond to TRBD1 or TRBD2 (5 bases each). The CDR3 runs 14 residues. In germline, CDR1 is SGHTA, CDR2 FQGTGA. V gave up 4 bases and J gave up 1 base, with 7 bases separating them. The CDR3 bases are TGTGCCAGCAGCTGGGACGGGAACACCGGGGAGCTGTTTTTT. Translated, it gives CASSWDGNTGELFF.

The V gene is TRBV10-3, the J gene TRBJ1-2; D unresolved. Trimming took off 3 bases at V and 4 bases at J, with 15 bases between the two ends. Germline V gene data show CDR1 as ENHRY and CDR2 as SYGVKD. This CDR3 is 15 amino acids long. The CDR3 loop reads CAISELDYKSYGYTF. The CDR3 coding sequence is TGTGCCATCAGTGAACTGGACTACAAGAGCTATGGCTACACCTTC.

This chain connects TRBV2 to TRBJ2-7; TRBD1 matches 8 bases. V gave up 6 bases and J gave up 2 bases; unmatched junction bases: 3. CDR1 and CDR2 from the germline V gene are SNHLY and FYNNEI. The CDR3 contains 13 residues. This chain's CDR3 is CASRGTGAYEQYF. The CDR3 DNA sequence: TGTGCCAGCAGGGGGACAGGTGCCTACGAGCAGTACTTC.

This clone was seen a few times. The chain employs TRBV7-3 and TRBJ2-1; tentative D call: TRBD1 (6 bases). The V end lost 5 bases, the J end lost 3 bases, and 14 bases lay between the germline ends. Germline V gene lookup returns CDR1 SGHTA and CDR2 FQGTGA. The CDR3 runs 15 residues. This CDR3 reads CASSPPGTSYNEQFF. The CDR3 DNA is TGTGCCAGCAGCCCGCCCGGGACAAGCTACAATGAGCAGTTCTTC. The entire variable domain, with the rest obtained from reference TRBV7-3 and TRBJ2-1, is as follows: GAGVSQTPSNKVTEKGKYVELRCDPISGHTALYWYRQSLGQGPEFLIYFQGTGAADDSGLPNDRFFAVRPEGSVSTLKIQRTERGDSAVYLCASSPPGTSYNEQFFGPGTRLTVL.

The rearrangement joins TRBV7-2 to TRBJ2-7, with no clear D. V lost 5 bases to trimming and J lost 4 bases, with 15 bases between them. This CDR3 region has 14 residues. Per the germline V gene, CDR1 is SGHTA and CDR2 is FQGNSA. This chain's CDR3 is CASSLRAPLYEQYF. The CDR3 bases are TGTGCCAGCAGCCTCAGAGCCCCGCTTTACGAGCAGTACTTC. Based on the CDR3 plus reference TRBV7-2 and TRBJ2-7, the full variable domain is GAGVSQSPSNKVTEKGKDVELRCDPISGHTALYWYRQSLGQGLEFLIYFQGNSAPDKSGLPSDRFSAERTGGSVSTLTIQRTQQEDSAVYLCASSLRAPLYEQYFGPGTRLTVT.

This clone was seen more than once but under ten times. J is TRBJ1-6 and V is TRBV5-1; 7 positions agree with TRBD1. The CDR3 runs to 15 residues. The germline gives CDR1 SGHRS, CDR2 YFSETQ. After removal of 0 bases from V and 8 bases from J, the junction contained 5 bases not matched to a gene. The CDR3 DNA reads as TGCGCCAGCAGCTTGGGGGACAGCAAGGATTCACCCCTCCACTTT. It encodes CASSLGDSKDSPLHF. The entire variable domain, with the rest obtained from reference TRBV5-1 and TRBJ1-6, is as follows: KAGVTQTPRYLIKTRGQQVTLSCSPISGHRSVSWYQQTPGQGLQFLFEYFSETQRNKGNFPGRFSGRQFSNSRSEMNVSTLELGDSALYLCASSLGDSKDSPLHFGNGTRLTVT.

The chain carries TRBV4-2 and TRBJ2-7, with 10 bases identical to TRBD1. With V trimmed by 5 bases and J by 1 base, 8 bases remained unmatched. Germline values: CDR1 LGHNA, CDR2 YNFKEQ. The CDR3 contains 16 residues. The DNA of the CDR3 is TGTGCCAGCAGCGAACAACCGGGACAGGGGTCCTACGAGCAGTACTTC. Translation gives CASSEQPGQGSYEQYF.

V is TRBV5-1 and J is TRBJ2-3; tentatively, D is TRBD1 or TRBD2 (5 bases each). Trimming cost V 4 bases and J 4 bases, with 19 bases left between them. CDR1 SGHRS and CDR2 YFSETQ come from the germline V gene. CDR3 size: 16 residues. The CDR3 sequence: CASSARDLRGADTQYF. CDR3 sequence (DNA): TGCGCCAGCAGCGCCCGGGACCTTCGAGGAGCAGATACGCAGTATTTT.

V and J are TRBV6-5 and TRBJ2-2; 9 nucleotides align to TRBD1. This CDR3 is built from 15 residues. CDR1 MNHEY and CDR2 SVGAGI come from the germline V gene. The V gene end was trimmed by 6 bases and the J gene end by 1 base; junction bases not matched to a gene: 3. CDR3 nucleotide sequence: TGTGCCAGCAGGACAGGGGGGTGGAACACCGGGGAGCTGTTTTTT. Protein sequence: CASRTGGWNTGELFF.

This chain connects TRBV7-9 to TRBJ2-5; no clear D gene. Germline assignment: CDR1 SEHNR and CDR2 FQNEAQ (reference sequence). The CDR3 spans 11 residues. Trimming cost V 5 bases and J 3 bases, with 4 bases left between them. CDR3 in amino acids: CASSVKETQYF. The CDR3 DNA reads TGTGCCAGCAGCGTGAAAGAGACCCAGTACTTC.

This clone has a handful of counts. V and J are TRBV7-2 and TRBJ1-5; D is unclear. The CDR3 is 13 amino acids. V was shortened by 5 bases and J by 5 bases, with 10 bases between the two germline ends. Per the germline V gene, CDR1 is SGHTA and CDR2 is FQGNSA. This chain's CDR3 is CASSTGPDQPQHF. The DNA for the CDR3 is TGTGCCAGCAGCACCGGACCTGATCAGCCCCAGCATTTT.

This chain links TRBV5-6 with TRBJ2-5; the match to TRBD1 covers 7 bases. The V gene's germline CDR1 is SGHDT and CDR2 YYEEEE. The junction had 3 bases not matched to a gene; V was cut back by 5 bases and J by 5 bases. The CDR3 contains 12 residues. CDR3 in amino acids: CASRPQGETQYF. The CDR3 DNA reads as TGTGCCAGCAGACCACAGGGGGAGACCCAGTACTTC.